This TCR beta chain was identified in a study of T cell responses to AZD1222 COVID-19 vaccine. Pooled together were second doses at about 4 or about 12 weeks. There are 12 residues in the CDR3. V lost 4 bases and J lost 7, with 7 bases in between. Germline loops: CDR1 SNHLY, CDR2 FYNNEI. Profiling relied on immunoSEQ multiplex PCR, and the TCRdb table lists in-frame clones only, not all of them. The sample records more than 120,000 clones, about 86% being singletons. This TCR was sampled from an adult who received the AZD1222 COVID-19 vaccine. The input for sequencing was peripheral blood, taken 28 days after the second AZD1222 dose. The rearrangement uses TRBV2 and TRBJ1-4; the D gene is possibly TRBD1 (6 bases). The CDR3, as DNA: TGTGCCAGCAGTGGGGGGGCTGAAAAACTGTTTTTT. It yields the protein CASSGGAEKLFF. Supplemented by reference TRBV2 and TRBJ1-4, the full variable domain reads EPEVTQTPSHQVTQMGQEVILRCVPISNHLYFYWYRQILGQKVEFLVSFYNNEISEKSEIFDDQFSVERPDGSNFTLKIRSTKLEDSAMYFCASSGGAEKLFFGSGTQLSVL.